Presented here are 10 T cell receptor beta chains from one specimen sequenced in a study of T cell responses to AZD1222 COVID-19 vaccine. The table came from immunoSEQ multiplex PCR; TCRdb's copy has only in-frame clones and leaves some out. The table records tens of thousands of clones, about 80% of them present only once. Material: peripheral blood, obtained 28 days after the second AZD1222 dose. The origin of the receptors is an adult who received the AZD1222 COVID-19 vaccine.

The chain recombines TRBV27 with TRBJ2-7, with D possibly matching TRBD2 (7 bases). The germline V gene encodes CDR1 MNHEY and CDR2 SMNVEV (reference sequence). CDR3 length equals 15 residues. With 5 bases removed from V and 3 bases from J, the gap between germline ends came to 17 bases. The CDR3 DNA reads TGTGCCAGCAGTCCGGCGGGGGCAAACGGCTACGAGCAGTACTTC. It translates to CASSPAGANGYEQYF.

DNA for the CDR3: TGTGCCAGCAGCTTAATACAGGGCCAGCTCGAGCAGTACTTC. Translated, it gives CASSLIQGQLEQYF. The V gene is TRBV7-2, the J gene TRBJ2-7, with D possibly TRBD1 on 6 matching bases. Germline assignment: CDR1 SGHTA and CDR2 FQGNSA. This CDR3 spans 14 amino acids. Trimming cost V 2 bases and J 6 bases, with 14 bases left between them.

The J gene is TRBJ1-6, the V gene TRBV19; possibly TRBD1 for D (5 bases). CDR1 and CDR2 (germline): LNHDA, SQIVND (reference sequence). This CDR3 comprises 14 residues. V was trimmed by 3 bases and J by 9 bases, leaving 12 bases between them. The CDR3 reads CASSIWQGGSPLHF. In DNA form, the CDR3 reads TGTGCCAGTAGTATTTGGCAGGGAGGTTCACCCCTCCACTTT.

V and J are TRBV7-9 and TRBJ1-4; perhaps TRBD1 as D (6 bases). Per germline, CDR1 SEHNR and CDR2 FQNEAQ (reference sequence). Trimming left V 5 bases short and J 12 bases short, with 13 bases between. The CDR3 contains 12 residues. CDR3 DNA sequence: TGTGCCAGCAGCGGTGGACAGCCGGAACTGTTTTTT. This gives the protein CASSGGQPELFF.

The chain has TRBV30 and TRBJ1-1, with D hard to call. Between the trimmed V and J ends, which lost 2 bases and 10 bases, there was a span of 11 bases. Germline V gene lookup returns CDR1 GTSNPN and CDR2 SVGIG (reference sequence). This CDR3 has 11 residues. DNA for the CDR3: TGTGCCTGGAGTTTCGCTGTGGGAGCTTTCTTT. This sequence encodes CAWSFAVGAFF.

The chain has TRBV10-1 and TRBJ2-3; D is undetermined. The CDR3 consists of 14 residues. Germline-derived CDR1 and CDR2 are WNHNN and SYGVQD (reference sequence). V shed 2 bases and J shed 6 bases, with 12 bases lying between them. CDR3 protein: CASSEVNSWDTQYF. The CDR3, as DNA: TGCGCCAGCAGTGAGGTTAATAGCTGGGATACGCAGTATTTT.

This clone appeared once. This chain uses TRBV2 with TRBJ1-5; D perhaps matches TRBD1 (5 bases). V shed 6 bases and J shed 2 bases, with 17 bases lying between them. Germline V lookup: CDR1 SNHLY, CDR2 FYNNEI. CDR3 length: 16 residues. The CDR3 region is CASRGVFGAGNQPQHF. The CDR3 nucleotides are TGTGCCAGCAGGGGGGTTTTCGGGGCAGGCAATCAGCCCCAGCATTTT.

The J gene is TRBJ2-3, the V gene TRBV5-4; no firm D call. The CDR3 length is 13 residues. Trimming took 1 base from V and 7 from J, leaving 10 bases between them. Germline V CDR1 and CDR2: SGHNT, YYREEE (reference sequence). CDR3 amino acids: CASSLLGGNTQYF. In DNA, the CDR3 is TGTGCCAGCAGCTTGCTGGGCGGAAATACGCAGTATTTT. The whole variable domain, filled in from reference TRBV5-4 and TRBJ2-3, reads ETGVTQSPTHLIKTRGQQVTLRCSSQSGHNTVSWYQQALGQGPQFIFQYYREEENGRGNFPPRFSGLQFPNYSSELNVNALELDDSALYLCASSLLGGNTQYFGPGTRLTVL.

The chain couples TRBV9 to TRBJ1-1, with D perhaps matching TRBD1 (5 bases). CDR1 is SGDLS and CDR2 is YYNGEE in the germline V gene. Trimming cost V 4 bases and J 1 base, with 8 bases left between them. The CDR3 spans 13 residues. CDR3 protein: CASSWGRNTEAFF. The CDR3 DNA is TGTGCCAGCAGCTGGGGGAGGAACACTGAAGCTTTCTTT.

This chain links TRBV10-2 with TRBJ2-7; no clear D. The length of the CDR3 is 14 residues. Germline values: CDR1 WSHSY, CDR2 SAAADI. The V and J ends lost 0 bases and 5 bases respectively, with 11 bases between them. The CDR3 spells CASSESVLNHEQYF. CDR3 DNA sequence: TGCGCCAGCAGTGAGTCGGTCTTAAACCACGAGCAGTACTTC.